These 15 T cell receptor beta chains came from one sample sequenced in a study of cytomegalovirus exposure and HLA in healthy donors (TCRdb year 2017). The library was obtained by the immunoSEQ multiplex PCR assay. The multiplex PCR relied on a mix of 60 forward primers for TCR Vbeta segments and 13 reverse primers for TCR Jbeta segments. This immuneACCESS table, as held by TCRdb, lists in-frame sequences with V and J called but not all clones. Of the missing ones, under half trace to an unresolved V gene in checked studies; the others have no known cause. Across this sample there are around 150,000 clones, with almost 80% seen only once. The ten largest clones add up to around an eighth of the sample. The sample taken for sequencing was PBMCs. The receptors derive from a man between 45 and 60 years old in good health and CMV-seropositive.

The chain carries TRBV6-6 and TRBJ1-6, with D unresolved. V gave up 2 bases and J gave up 16 bases, with 12 bases separating them. Germline V CDR1 and CDR2: MNHNY, SVGAGI (reference sequence). The CDR3 length is 12 residues. CDR3 in DNA: TGTGCCAGCAGTTACGGAGGCCGCCAGCTCCACTTT. Amino acid sequence: CASSYGGRQLHF.

The chain is built from TRBV7-9 and TRBJ2-3, with 7 nucleotides matching TRBD1. The V gene end was trimmed by 4 bases and the J gene end by 3 bases; junction bases not matched to a gene: 7. CDR1 is SEHNR, CDR2 FQNEAQ, per germline (reference sequence). The CDR3 has 15 residues. The CDR3 DNA follows: TGTGCCAGCAGCTCCGGGACAGTATGGACAGATACGCAGTATTTT. This sequence encodes CASSSGTVWTDTQYF.

The chain joins TRBV15 to TRBJ1-4, with 10 bases lining up with TRBD1. This CDR3 is built from 15 residues. CDR1 and CDR2 (germline): LNHNV, YYDKDF (reference sequence). V lost 4 bases, J lost 7 bases, and 6 bases stayed unmatched. CDR3 bases: TGTGCCACCAGCAATTCCGGGACAGGGGTTGAAAAACTGTTTTTT. Translation: CATSNSGTGVEKLFF.

V gene TRBV6-1 combines with J gene TRBJ2-3; no firm D call. The germline gives CDR1 MNHNS, CDR2 SASEGT. V lost 0 bases and J lost 5, with 9 bases in between. The length of the CDR3 is 14 residues. CDR3 coding DNA: TGTGCCAGCAGTGAAGCGGGCAGTATAGATACGCAGTATTTT. Its protein is CASSEAGSIDTQYF.

The chain uses TRBV11-2 and TRBJ2-3; 10 bases fit TRBD2. V was pared by 0 bases and J by 7 bases, with 10 bases of the junction left unmatched. The CDR3 has 17 residues. Germline loops: CDR1 SGHAT, CDR2 FQNNGV. For the CDR3, the DNA is TGTGCCAGCAGCTTAGATTATAAGCGGGGGGGCTCTTATACGCAGTATTTT. This gives the protein CASSLDYKRGGSYTQYF.

The CDR3 here is CASSEVWTGGAEQYV. The CDR3 DNA reads as TGTGCCAGCAGTGAAGTATGGACAGGGGGGGCCGAGCAGTACGTC. The chain joins TRBV2 to TRBJ2-7; 10 nucleotides line up with TRBD1. Germline V gene data show CDR1 as SNHLY and CDR2 as FYNNEI. V was pared by 1 base and J by 6 bases, with 6 bases of the junction left unmatched. The CDR3 runs 15 residues.

This chain links TRBV5-1 with TRBJ1-1; D remains unclear. Trimming stripped 0 bases from V and 1 base from J, with 7 bases between. Germline CDR1 is SGHRS and CDR2 is YFSETQ. CDR3 length equals 14 residues. This CDR3 reads CASSLGAANTEAFF. CDR3 DNA: TGCGCCAGCAGCTTGGGGGCAGCGAACACTGAAGCTTTCTTT.

V gene TRBV6-5 combines with J gene TRBJ1-3; D gene unclear. V shed 5 bases and J shed 0 bases, with 11 bases lying between them. Per the germline V gene, CDR1 is MNHEY and CDR2 is SVGAGI. The CDR3 sequence is 15 residues long. The CDR3 here is CASSRFKSSGNTIYF. In DNA, the CDR3 is TGTGCCAGCAGTCGCTTTAAGAGCTCTGGAAACACCATATATTTT.

J is TRBJ2-2 and V is TRBV18; tentative D call: TRBD1 (5 bases). Trimming shortened V by 5 bases and J by 1 base, and 20 bases separated the two germline ends. The V gene's germline CDR1 is KGHSH and CDR2 LQKENI. The length of the CDR3 is 18 residues. The CDR3 spells CASSTNTGSGWNTGELFF. The CDR3 nucleotides read TGTGCCAGCTCAACTAATACCGGTTCAGGGTGGAACACCGGGGAGCTGTTTTTT. Using reference TRBV18 and TRBJ2-2 for the parts outside the CDR3, the full variable domain is NAGVMQNPRHLVRRRGQEARLRCSPMKGHSHVYWYRQLPEEGLKFMVYLQKENIIDESGMPKERFSAEFPKEGPSILRIQQVVRGDSAAYFCASSTNTGSGWNTGELFFGEGSRLTVL.

This clone was seen a single time. This chain links TRBV28 with TRBJ1-5; D gene unclear. Germline loops: CDR1 MDHEN, CDR2 SYDVKM. V lost 0 bases and J lost 7, with 19 bases in between. This CDR3 is 17 amino acids long. The CDR3 region has the DNA TGTGCCAGCAGTTTATGGGGAGCGCGGGCAGCCGGCCAGCCCCAGCATTTT. Translated, it gives CASSLWGARAAGQPQHF.

This chain uses TRBV4-1 with TRBJ1-3; D is unresolved. This CDR3 has 18 residues. Deletions cut 0 bases from V and 2 bases from J, with 17 bases between. Germline CDR1 is MGHRA and CDR2 is YSYEKL. The CDR3 reads CASSQDLERNRPGNTIYF. The CDR3 coding sequence is TGCGCCAGCAGCCAAGATTTGGAGAGGAACCGTCCTGGAAACACCATATATTTT.

The chain couples TRBV6-1 to TRBJ1-1, with 7 bases aligning to TRBD1. Germline CDR1 reads MNHNS; CDR2 reads SASEGT. The length of the CDR3 is 17 residues. V gave up 4 bases and J gave up 6 bases; unmatched junction bases: 17. The CDR3 nucleotides are TGTGCCAGCAGTGCGCCGGGACAGAAGAATCTAGTATCTGAAGCTTTCTTT. This codes for CASSAPGQKNLVSEAFF.

A few counts support this clone. The chain carries TRBV7-9 and TRBJ1-3; D is undetermined. Between the trimmed V and J ends, which lost 6 bases and 0 bases, there was a span of 6 bases. CDR1 is SEHNR and CDR2 is FQNEAQ in the germline V gene (reference sequence). The CDR3 covers 13 residues. The CDR3 nucleotides are TGTGCCAGCAGTCCGTCCTCTGGAAACACCATATATTTT. Protein product: CASSPSSGNTIYF.

This clone was detected many times. The V call is TRBV15, the J call TRBJ2-2, with D possibly being TRBD1 (6 bases). Trimming left V 4 bases short and J 3 bases short, with 12 bases between. Germline CDR1 and CDR2: LNHNV and YYDKDF (reference sequence). The CDR3 runs to 15 residues. CDR3 nucleotide sequence: TGTGCCACCAGCAACAGGGAGCTGGACACCGGGGAGCTGTTTTTT. This translates into CATSNRELDTGELFF. The full variable domain, completed using reference TRBV15 and TRBJ2-2, is DAMVIQNPRYQVTQFGKPVTLSCSQTLNHNVMYWYQQKSSQAPKLLFHYYDKDFNNEADTPDNFQSRRPNTSFCFLDIRSPGLGDTAMYLCATSNRELDTGELFFGEGSRLTVL.

The rearrangement joins TRBV5-1 to TRBJ2-2; D ambiguous. Germline V gives CDR1 SGHRS, CDR2 YFSETQ. The length of the CDR3 is 12 residues. The V end was cut by 4 bases, the J end by 2 bases, with 3 bases between. The CDR3 protein is CASSQNTGELFF. The DNA of the CDR3 is TGCGCCAGCAGCCAAAACACCGGGGAGCTGTTTTTT. Full variable domain (rest looked up from reference TRBV5-1 and TRBJ2-2): KAGVTQTPRYLIKTRGQQVTLSCSPISGHRSVSWYQQTPGQGLQFLFEYFSETQRNKGNFPGRFSGRQFSNSRSEMNVSTLELGDSALYLCASSQNTGELFFGEGSRLTVL.